The sequence of this T cell receptor beta chain was determined in a study of sequential checkpoint blockade in melanoma. Study background: Randomization was 1:1 between first-line nivolumab→ipilimumab and ipilimumab→nivolumab.

This sample's treatment: randomized to nivolumab then ipilimumab (arm A) or the reverse (arm B). TCRdb keeps only in-frame clones here, not all; method: immunoSEQ multiplex PCR. The sample has 25,000 to 35,000 clones; less than 90% are singletons. Germline V gene data show CDR1 as MDHEN and CDR2 as SYDVKM. With 4 bases clipped from V and 3 bases from J, the junction kept 12 bases outside the gene matches. This CDR3 contains 17 residues. The chain joins TRBV28 to TRBJ1-3, with 7 bases fitting TRBD1. The sequenced sample was CD8+ T cells sorted from blood (inferred from file names), obtained from a patient given nivolumab and ipilimumab in sequence. The sequence was collected from a human donor with melanoma. CDR3 DNA: TGTGCCAGCAGTTCCCCTGGAGGGGGCGCAATTGGAAACACCATATATTTT. This translates into CASSSPGGGAIGNTIYF.